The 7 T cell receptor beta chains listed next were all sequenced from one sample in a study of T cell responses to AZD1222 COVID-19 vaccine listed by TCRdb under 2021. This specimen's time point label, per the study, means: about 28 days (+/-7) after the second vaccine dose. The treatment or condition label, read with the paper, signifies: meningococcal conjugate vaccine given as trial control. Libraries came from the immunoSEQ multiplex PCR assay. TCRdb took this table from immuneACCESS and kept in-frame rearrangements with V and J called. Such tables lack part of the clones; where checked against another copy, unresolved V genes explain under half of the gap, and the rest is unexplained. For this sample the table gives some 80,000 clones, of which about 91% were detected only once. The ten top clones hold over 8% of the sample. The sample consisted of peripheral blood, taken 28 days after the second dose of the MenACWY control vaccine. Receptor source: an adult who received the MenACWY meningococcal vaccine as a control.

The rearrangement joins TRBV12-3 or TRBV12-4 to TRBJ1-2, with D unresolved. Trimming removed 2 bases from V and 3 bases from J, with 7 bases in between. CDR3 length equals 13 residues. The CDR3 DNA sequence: TGTGCCAGCAGTTTAAAGGGAGACTATGGCTACACCTTC. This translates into CASSLKGDYGYTF.

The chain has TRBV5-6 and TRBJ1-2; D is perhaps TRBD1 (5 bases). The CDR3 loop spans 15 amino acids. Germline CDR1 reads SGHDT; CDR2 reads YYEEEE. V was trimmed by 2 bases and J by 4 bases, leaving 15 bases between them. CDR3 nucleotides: TGTGCCAGCAGCTTTATTTCCAGGGCTGGCTATGGCTACACCTTC. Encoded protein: CASSFISRAGYGYTF.

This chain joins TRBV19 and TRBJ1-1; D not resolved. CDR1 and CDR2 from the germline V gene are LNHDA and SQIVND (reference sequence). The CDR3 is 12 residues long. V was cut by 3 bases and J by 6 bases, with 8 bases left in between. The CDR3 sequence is CASSMYGSEAFF. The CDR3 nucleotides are TGTGCCAGTAGTATGTACGGCTCTGAAGCTTTCTTT. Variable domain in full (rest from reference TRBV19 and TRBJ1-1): DGGITQSPKYLFRKEGQNVTLSCEQNLNHDAMYWYRQDPGQGLRLIYYSQIVNDFQKGDIAEGYSVSREKKESFPLTVTSAQKNPTAFYLCASSMYGSEAFFGQGTRLTVV.

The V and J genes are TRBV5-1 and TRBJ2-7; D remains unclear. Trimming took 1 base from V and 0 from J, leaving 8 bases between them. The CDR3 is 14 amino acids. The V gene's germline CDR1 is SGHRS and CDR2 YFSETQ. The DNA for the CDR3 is TGCGCCAGCAGCTTGTTCCTTAGCTCCTACGAGCAGTACTTC. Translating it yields CASSLFLSSYEQYF.

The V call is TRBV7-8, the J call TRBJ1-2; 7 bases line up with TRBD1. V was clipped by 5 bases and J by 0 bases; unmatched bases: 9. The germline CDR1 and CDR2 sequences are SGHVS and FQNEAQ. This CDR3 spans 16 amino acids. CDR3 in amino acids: CASSAGVGGSNYGYTF. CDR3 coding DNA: TGTGCCAGCAGCGCAGGGGTAGGGGGCTCTAACTATGGCTACACCTTC. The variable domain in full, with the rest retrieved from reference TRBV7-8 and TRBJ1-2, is GAGVSQSPRYKVAKRGQDVALRCDPISGHVSLFWYQQALGQGPEFLTYFQNEAQLDKSGLPSDRFFAERPEGSVSTLKIQRTQQEDSAVYLCASSAGVGGSNYGYTFGSGTRLTVV.

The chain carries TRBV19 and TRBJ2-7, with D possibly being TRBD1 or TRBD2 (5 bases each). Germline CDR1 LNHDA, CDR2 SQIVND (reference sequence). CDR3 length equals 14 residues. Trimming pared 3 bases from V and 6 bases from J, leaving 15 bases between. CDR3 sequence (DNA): TGTGCCAGTAGTATCGGGCAGGGAGTCGGCGAGCAGTACTTC. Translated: CASSIGQGVGEQYF.

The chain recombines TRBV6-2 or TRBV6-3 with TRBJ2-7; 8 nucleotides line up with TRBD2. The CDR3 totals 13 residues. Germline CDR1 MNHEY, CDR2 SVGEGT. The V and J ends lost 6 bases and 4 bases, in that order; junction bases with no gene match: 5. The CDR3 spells CASSGGGTYEQYF. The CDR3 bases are TGTGCCAGCAGCGGCGGGGGGACATACGAGCAGTACTTC.